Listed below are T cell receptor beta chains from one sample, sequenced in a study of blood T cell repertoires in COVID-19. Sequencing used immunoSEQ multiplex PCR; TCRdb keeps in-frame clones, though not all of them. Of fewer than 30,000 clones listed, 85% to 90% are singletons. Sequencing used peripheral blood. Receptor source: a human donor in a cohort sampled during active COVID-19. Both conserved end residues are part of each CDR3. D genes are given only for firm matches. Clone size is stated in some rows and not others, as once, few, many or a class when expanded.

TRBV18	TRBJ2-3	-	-	TGTGCCAGCTCAGCACGGGCCAGCCGGACAGATACGCAGTATTTT	CASSARASRTDTQYF
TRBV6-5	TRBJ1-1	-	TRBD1	TGTGCCAGCAGGGACAGGGGGAGACCGAACACTGAAGCTTTCTTT	CASRDRGRPNTEAFF
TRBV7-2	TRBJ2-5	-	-	TGTGCCAGCAGCTTAGCTAGAGAGACCCAGTACTTC	CASSLARETQYF
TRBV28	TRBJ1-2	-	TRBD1	TGTGCCAGCAGTTTCGGTGTTGGAACAGGGGGCTATGGCTACACCTTC	CASSFGVGTGGYGYTF
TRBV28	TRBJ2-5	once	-	TGTGCCAGCAGTTCCGGACGGGATAGGCACGCAGAGACCCAGTACTTC	CASSSGRDRHAETQYF
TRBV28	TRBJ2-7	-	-	TGTGCCAGCAGTCGCCCCAATTTAGGGGCTGGGGAGCAGTACTTC	CASSRPNLGAGEQYF
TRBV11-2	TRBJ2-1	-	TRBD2	TGTGCCAGCAGCCCCTGGCAGCGGGGGCCACCCTACAATGAGCAGTTCTTC	CASSPWQRGPPYNEQFF
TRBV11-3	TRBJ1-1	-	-	TGTGCCAGCAGCTTAGCCGTGACAGTGAACACTGAAGCTTTCTTT	CASSLAVTVNTEAFF
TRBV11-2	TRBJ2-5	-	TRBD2	TGTGCCAGCAGCCAGTTTAGCGGGGCGGGGGGAGAGACCCAGTACTTC	CASSQFSGAGGETQYF
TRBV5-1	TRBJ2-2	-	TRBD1	TGCGCCAGCAGCCTATCTGGGACAGGGATCTACACCGGGGAGCTGTTTTTT	CASSLSGTGIYTGELFF
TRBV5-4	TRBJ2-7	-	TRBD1	TGTGCCAGCAGCACACGACAGGGGAGGCTAGAGCAGTACTTC	CASSTRQGRLEQYF
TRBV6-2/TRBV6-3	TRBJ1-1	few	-	TGTGCCAGCAGTTACTCGTCAGACACTGAAGCTTTCTTT	CASSYSSDTEAFF
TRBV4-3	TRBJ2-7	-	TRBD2	TGCGCCAGCAGCCAAGACCCTAGCGGCACCTACGAGCAGTACTTC	CASSQDPSGTYEQYF
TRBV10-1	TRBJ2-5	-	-	TGCGCCACCCCAACGGGGGACCAAGAGACCCAGTACTTC	CATPTGDQETQYF
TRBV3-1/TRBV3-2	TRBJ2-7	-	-	TGTGCCAGCAGCCAAGATCTGAGGGCGGGGGAGCAGTACTTC	CASSQDLRAGEQYF
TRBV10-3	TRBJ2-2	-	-	TGTGCCATCAGTGATGCTTCCGGACACCCGAGCACCGGGGAGCTGTTTTTT	CAISDASGHPSTGELFF
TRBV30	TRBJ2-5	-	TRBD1	TGTGCCTGGAACAGGGGTACAGAGACCCAGTACTTC	CAWNRGTETQYF
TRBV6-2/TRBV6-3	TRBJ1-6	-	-	TGTGCCAGCAGTTACTCGAGTGCATCTAATTCACCCCTCCACTTT	CASSYSSASNSPLHF